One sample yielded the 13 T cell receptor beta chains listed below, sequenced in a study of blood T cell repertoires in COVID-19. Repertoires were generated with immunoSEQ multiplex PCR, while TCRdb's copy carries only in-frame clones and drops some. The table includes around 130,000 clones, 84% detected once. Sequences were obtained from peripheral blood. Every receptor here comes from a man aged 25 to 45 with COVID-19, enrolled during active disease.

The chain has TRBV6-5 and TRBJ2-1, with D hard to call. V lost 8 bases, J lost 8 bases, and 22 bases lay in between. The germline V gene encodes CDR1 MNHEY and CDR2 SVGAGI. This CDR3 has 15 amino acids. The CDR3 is CASRKLSPLSDEQFF. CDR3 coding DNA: TGTGCCAGCCGAAAACTGTCCCCCCTCAGCGATGAGCAGTTCTTC.

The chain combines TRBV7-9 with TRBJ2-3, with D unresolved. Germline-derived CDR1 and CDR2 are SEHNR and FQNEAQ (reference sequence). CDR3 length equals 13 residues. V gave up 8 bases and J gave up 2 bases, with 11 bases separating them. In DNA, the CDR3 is TGTGCCAGCCTTCCATCAGTCACAGATACGCAGTATTTT. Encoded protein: CASLPSVTDTQYF.

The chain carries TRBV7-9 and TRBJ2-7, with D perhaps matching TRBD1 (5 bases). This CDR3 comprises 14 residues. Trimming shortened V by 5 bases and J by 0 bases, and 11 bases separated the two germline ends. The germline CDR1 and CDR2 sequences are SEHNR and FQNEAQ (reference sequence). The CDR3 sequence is CASSADSTSYEQYF. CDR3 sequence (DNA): TGTGCCAGCAGCGCCGACAGTACCTCCTACGAGCAGTACTTC.

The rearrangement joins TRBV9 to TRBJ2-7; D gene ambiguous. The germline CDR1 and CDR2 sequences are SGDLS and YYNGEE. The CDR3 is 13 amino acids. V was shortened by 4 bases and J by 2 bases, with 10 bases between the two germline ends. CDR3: CASSLGPTYEQYF. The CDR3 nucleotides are TGTGCCAGCAGCCTAGGGCCCACCTACGAGCAGTACTTC.

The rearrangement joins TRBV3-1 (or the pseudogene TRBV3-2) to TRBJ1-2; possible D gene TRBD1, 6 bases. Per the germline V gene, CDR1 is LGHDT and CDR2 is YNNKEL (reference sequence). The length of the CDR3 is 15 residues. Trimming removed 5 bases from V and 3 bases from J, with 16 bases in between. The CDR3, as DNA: TGTGCCAGCAGCGTTGGGGTGGACAGTTACTATGGCTACACCTTC. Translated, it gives CASSVGVDSYYGYTF.

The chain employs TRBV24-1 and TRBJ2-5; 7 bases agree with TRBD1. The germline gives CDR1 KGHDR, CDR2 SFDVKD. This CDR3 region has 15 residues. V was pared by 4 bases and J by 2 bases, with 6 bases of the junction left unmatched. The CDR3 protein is CATSDDRVPQETQYF. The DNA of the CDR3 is TGTGCCACCAGTGACGACAGGGTCCCACAAGAGACCCAGTACTTC.

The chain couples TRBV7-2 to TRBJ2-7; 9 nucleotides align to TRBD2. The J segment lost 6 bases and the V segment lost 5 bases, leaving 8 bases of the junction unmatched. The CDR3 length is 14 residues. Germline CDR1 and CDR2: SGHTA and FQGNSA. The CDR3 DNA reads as TGTGCCAGCAGCCGGGGACTAGCAGAGGGCGAGCAGTACTTC. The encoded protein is CASSRGLAEGEQYF. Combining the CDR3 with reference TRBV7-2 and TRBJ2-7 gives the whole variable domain GAGVSQSPSNKVTEKGKDVELRCDPISGHTALYWYRQSLGQGLEFLIYFQGNSAPDKSGLPSDRFSAERTGGSVSTLTIQRTQQEDSAVYLCASSRGLAEGEQYFGPGTRLTVT.

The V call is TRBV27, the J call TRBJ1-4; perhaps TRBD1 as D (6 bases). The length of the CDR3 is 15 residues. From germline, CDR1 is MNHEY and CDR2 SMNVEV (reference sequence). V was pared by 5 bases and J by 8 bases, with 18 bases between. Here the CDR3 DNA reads TGTGCCAGCAGTGTCACAGGGTCCGGATGGGAAAAACTGTTTTTT. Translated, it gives CASSVTGSGWEKLFF.

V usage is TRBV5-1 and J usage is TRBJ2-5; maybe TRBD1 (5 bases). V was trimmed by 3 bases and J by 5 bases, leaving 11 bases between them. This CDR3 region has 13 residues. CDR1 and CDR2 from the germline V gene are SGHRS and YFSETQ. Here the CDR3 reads CASSSRVGETQYF. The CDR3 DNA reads TGCGCCAGCAGCTCCAGGGTTGGGGAGACCCAGTACTTC.

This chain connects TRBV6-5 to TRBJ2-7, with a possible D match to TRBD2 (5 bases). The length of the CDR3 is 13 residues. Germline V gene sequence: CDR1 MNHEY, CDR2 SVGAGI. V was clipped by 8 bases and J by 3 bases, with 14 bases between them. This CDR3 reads CASGPGLGYEQYF. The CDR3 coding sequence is TGTGCCAGCGGTCCGGGGTTGGGCTACGAGCAGTACTTC.

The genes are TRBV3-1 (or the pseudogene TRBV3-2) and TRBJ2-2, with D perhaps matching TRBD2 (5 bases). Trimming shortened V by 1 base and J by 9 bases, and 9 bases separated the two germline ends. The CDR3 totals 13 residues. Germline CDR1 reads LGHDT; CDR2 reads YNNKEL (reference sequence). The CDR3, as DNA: TGTGCCAGCAGCCAAGGGAGAGGGCGGGAGCTGTTTTTT. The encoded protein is CASSQGRGRELFF.

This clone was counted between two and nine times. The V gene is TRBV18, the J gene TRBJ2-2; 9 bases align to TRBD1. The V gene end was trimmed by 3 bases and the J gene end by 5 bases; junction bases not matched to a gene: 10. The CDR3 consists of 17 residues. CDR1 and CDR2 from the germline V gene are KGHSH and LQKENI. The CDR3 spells CASSPPPDRGWTGELFF. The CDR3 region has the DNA TGTGCCAGCTCACCCCCGCCCGACAGGGGGTGGACCGGGGAGCTGTTTTTT.

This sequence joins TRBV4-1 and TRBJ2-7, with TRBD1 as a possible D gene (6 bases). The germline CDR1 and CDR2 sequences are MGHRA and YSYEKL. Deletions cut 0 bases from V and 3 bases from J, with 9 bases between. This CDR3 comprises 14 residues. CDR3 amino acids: CASSQDYRDYEQYF. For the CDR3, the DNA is TGCGCCAGCAGCCAAGATTACAGGGACTACGAGCAGTACTTC.